The rows below give T cell receptor beta chains drawn from one sample of a study of sequential checkpoint blockade in melanoma. The protocol was immunoSEQ multiplex PCR, while the TCRdb copy is restricted to in-frame clones and leaves out a portion. The table records more than 2,500 clones, around 27% of them present only once. The input for sequencing was tumor tissue (inferred from file names), taken from a patient given nivolumab and ipilimumab in sequence. These receptors all come from a human donor with melanoma. Both conserved end residues are part of each CDR3. D genes are given only for firm matches. Where a row states a size, it is once, few, many or the class of an expanded clone; other rows omit it.

>TRBV11-3|NA|TRBJ2-5|NA|15
TGTGCCAGCAGCTTATACGGGGATCGGGGCGAGACCCAGTACTTC
CASSLYGDRGETQYF
>TRBV18|NA|TRBJ2-2|NA|14
TGTGCCAGCTCACCACCGACGAACGCCGGGGAGCTGTTTTTT
CASSPPTNAGELFF
>TRBV19|NA|TRBJ2-1|NA|13
TGTGCCAGTCGGTCCCGGACCGGTAATGAGCAGTTCTTC
CASRSRTGNEQFF
>TRBV19|NA|TRBJ2-7|NA|13
TGTGCCACCCAGGACACCACCACCTACGAGCAGTACTTC
CATQDTTTYEQYF
>TRBV6-8|TRBD2|TRBJ2-2|few|15
TGTGCCAGCAGCTTTAGCGGGAGGTTAAGCGGGGAGCTGTTTTTT
CASSFSGRLSGELFF
>TRBV9|NA|TRBJ1-3|NA|15
TGTGCCAGCAGCGTAGTAGGGTTATCAGGAAACACCATATATTTT
CASSVVGLSGNTIYF
>TRBV5-1|NA|TRBJ1-1|NA|14
TGCGCCAGCAGCGGTTCAGGGGTGGGCACTGAAGCTTTCTTT
CASSGSGVGTEAFF
>TRBV6-8|NA|TRBJ2-7|large|18
TGTGCCAGCAGTCCGATCCCCCCTGGGGGTTCGGCGAGCTACGAGCAGTACTTC
CASSPIPPGGSASYEQYF
>TRBV27|TRBD2|TRBJ2-1|NA|18
TGTGCCAGCAGGGAGACTAGCGGGAGCAGTAGCTCCTACAATGAGCAGTTCTTC
CASRETSGSSSSYNEQFF
>TRBV11-3|TRBD2|TRBJ2-1|few|15
TGTGCCAGCAGCCCGGGACTAGCGGGGACCAATGAGCAGTTCTTC
CASSPGLAGTNEQFF
>TRBV10-3|NA|TRBJ2-1|few|13
TGTGCCATCAGTGGTCCAGTTTACAATGAGCAGTTCTTC
CAISGPVYNEQFF
>TRBV15|NA|TRBJ1-4|few|15
TGTGCCACCAGCAGGGAGACAGTACCAGGCGAAAAACTGTTTTTT
CATSRETVPGEKLFF
>TRBV11-3|TRBD2|TRBJ2-1|medium-sized|16
TGTGCCAGCAGCCCCAGAGGAGCGGGAGGGCCCTATGAGCAGTTCTTC
CASSPRGAGGPYEQFF
>TRBV9|TRBD1|TRBJ2-5|few|14
TGTGCCAGCAGCCGATCGACAGGGTGGGAGACCCAGTACTTC
CASSRSTGWETQYF
>TRBV7-6|TRBD2|TRBJ2-1|NA|15
TGTGCCAGCAGCCCTAGCGGGGGACGGGACAATGAGCAGTTCTTC
CASSPSGGRDNEQFF
>TRBV9|NA|TRBJ2-1|medium-sized|16
TGTGCCAGCAGCGTAGCCGGGGCCGAAGTCTACAATGAGCAGTTCTTC
CASSVAGAEVYNEQFF
>TRBV6-8|TRBD1|TRBJ1-1|NA|14
TGTGCCAGCAGTCCGGACAGGGGAAACACTGAAGCTTTCTTT
CASSPDRGNTEAFF
>TRBV7-6|NA|TRBJ2-7|few|16
TGTGCCAGCAGCTCGGAGGGTGGTCAGGGGGGCTACGAGCAGTACTTC
CASSSEGGQGGYEQYF
>TRBV9|NA|TRBJ1-4|NA|14
TGTGCCAGCAGACTTGAACAATTTAATGAAAAACTGTTTTTT
CASRLEQFNEKLFF
>TRBV11-3|TRBD1|TRBJ1-2|medium-sized|16
TGTGCCAGCAGCCTACAACAGGGGTCTGTATCCTATGGCTACACCTTC
CASSLQQGSVSYGYTF
>TRBV6-8|NA|TRBJ1-2|medium-sized|16
TGTGCCATCTTTACCCTAGGGGGGACGAACAACTATGGCTACACCTTC
CAIFTLGGTNNYGYTF
>TRBV23-1|NA|TRBJ2-1|few|13
TGCGCCAGCAGCCCCGTGGATGTCAATGAGCAGTTCTTC
CASSPVDVNEQFF
>TRBV28|TRBD1|TRBJ1-3|NA|15
TGTGCCAGCAGTTTATTGTCTGGACAGGGAGGTACCATATATTTT
CASSLLSGQGGTIYF
>TRBV28|TRBD2|TRBJ2-7|NA|12
TGTGCCAGCTGCACTAGCGACTACGAGCAGTACTTC
CASCTSDYEQYF
>TRBV6-4|TRBD2|TRBJ2-3|NA|19
TGTGCCAGCAGTGACTCGGAAACTAGCGGGGGGAGACGCACAGATACGCAGTATTTT
CASSDSETSGGRRTDTQYF
>TRBV29-1|NA|TRBJ2-7|NA|12
TGCAGCGTTGTCGACAGCACCTACGAGCAGTACTTC
CSVVDSTYEQYF
>TRBV6-8|NA|TRBJ1-1|medium-sized|13
TGTGCCAGCAGTATCGGGTTGGGCGTTGAAGCTTTCTTT
CASSIGLGVEAFF
>TRBV4-1|TRBD1|TRBJ2-5|large|13
TGCGCCAGCAGCCTGACAGGGAAAGAGACCCAGTACTTC
CASSLTGKETQYF
>TRBV10-3|NA|TRBJ2-4|few|15
TGTGCCATCAGTGAGATCGGGGGAGCCAAAAACATTCAGTACTTC
CAISEIGGAKNIQYF
>TRBV11-3|TRBD1|TRBJ1-1|few|15
TGTGCCAGCAGCTTGGGACCCACAGGGGGTGGTGAAGCTTTCTTT
CASSLGPTGGGEAFF
>TRBV6-8|NA|TRBJ2-7|medium-sized|15
TGTGCCAGCACCCGGGGTGGGTACCAGGGATACGAGCAGTACTTC
CASTRGGYQGYEQYF
>TRBV19|NA|TRBJ2-2|NA|14
TGTGCCAGTAGGTGGACTTACAACACCGGGGAGCTGTTTTTT
CASRWTYNTGELFF
>TRBV18|NA|TRBJ1-2|NA|15
TGTGCCAGCTCACCCCTCGGCACAGGGAATGATGGCTACACCTTC
CASSPLGTGNDGYTF
>TRBV25-1|NA|TRBJ2-1|few|13
TGTGCCAGCAGTGAGGTAGAATACAATGAGCAGTTCTTC
CASSEVEYNEQFF
>TRBV11-3|NA|TRBJ1-4|few|14
TGTGCCAGCAGCTTAGGGGGGGCTAATGAAAAACTGTTTTTT
CASSLGGANEKLFF
>TRBV28|NA|TRBJ2-2|NA|12
TGTGCCAGCATCCCTGGCACCGGGGAGCTGTTTTTT
CASIPGTGELFF
>TRBV12-5|NA|TRBJ2-7|NA|11
TGTGCCAGCGGTCCTTTCGCTGAGCAGTACTTC
CASGPFAEQYF
>TRBV11-3|NA|TRBJ2-2|few|14
TGTGCCAGCAGACATCCGGTAGACTCCCCTGAGCTGTTTTTT
CASRHPVDSPELFF
>TRBV9|NA|TRBJ1-2|medium-sized|15
TGTGCCAGCAGCCTGTACTCGGATCTAAACTATGGCTACACCTTC
CASSLYSDLNYGYTF
>TRBV11-3|NA|TRBJ2-1|NA|15
TGTGCCAGCGGTACACAAGTTGGAGGGTACAATGAGCAGTTCTTC
CASGTQVGGYNEQFF
>TRBV6-8|NA|TRBJ1-5|few|17
TGTGCCAGCAGTAGCCGAATTATTGTCCAGCCCGATCAGCCCCAGCATTTT
CASSSRIIVQPDQPQHF
>TRBV19|NA|TRBJ2-3|NA|13
TGTGCCAGTATGGGTCCTACCACAGATACGCAGTATTTT
CASMGPTTDTQYF
>TRBV12-5|TRBD1|TRBJ1-3|few|14
TGTGCTAGTGGTAGTACAGGGGGTCGAAACACCATATATTTT
CASGSTGGRNTIYF
>TRBV2|NA|TRBJ2-1|few|14
TGTGCCAGCAAGACGGATCGAGCCTACAATGAGCAGTTCTTC
CASKTDRAYNEQFF
>TRBV18|TRBD1|TRBJ2-1|NA|16
TGTGCCAGCTCACCGCGGACAGGGGGAGTCCACAATGAGCAGTTCTTC
CASSPRTGGVHNEQFF
>TRBV16|NA|TRBJ1-1|NA|15
TGTGCCAGCAGCCTCTGGGGAGGGCAAAACACTGAAGCTTTCTTT
CASSLWGGQNTEAFF
>TRBV6-8|NA|TRBJ1-1|NA|13
TGTGCCAGCAGTTCCCCGGGGGGCACTGAAGCTTTCTTT
CASSSPGGTEAFF
>TRBV28|NA|TRBJ2-1|few|16
TGTGCCAGCAGTTTATTTTCCTCAATTCTCTACAATGAGCAGTTCTTC
CASSLFSSILYNEQFF
>TRBV9|NA|TRBJ2-1|NA|15
TGTGCCAGCAGTGATACGGAGTCGAGGGCCAATGAGCAGTTCTTC
CASSDTESRANEQFF
>TRBV7-5|NA|TRBJ2-3|NA|16
TGTGCCAGCAGCTTACTCAGCGGCAGTTCGGCAGATACGCAGTATTTT
CASSLLSGSSADTQYF
>TRBV6-8|TRBD1|TRBJ1-1|few|15
TGTGCCAGCAGAGATGTCGCGGGACAGGGCACTGAAGCTTTCTTT
CASRDVAGQGTEAFF
>TRBV11-3|NA|TRBJ2-2|NA|18
TGTGCCAGCAGCCCTAGGGGGGTAGGCGAGGACGGCACCGGGGAGCTGTTTTTT
CASSPRGVGEDGTGELFF
>TRBV5-1|TRBD1|TRBJ1-1|NA|15
TGCGCCAGCAGCCACCCGGGACAGGGACGAGTATCGGCTTTCTTT
CASSHPGQGRVSAFF
>TRBV9|NA|TRBJ1-3|medium-sized|16
TGTGCCAGCAGCCCCCACCGACCCAGCGTCGGAAACACCATATATTTT
CASSPHRPSVGNTIYF
>TRBV6-8|TRBD1|TRBJ1-1|few|16
TGTGCCATCAGTGCTCCTGGACAGGGTCGGTTAACTGAAGCTTTCTTT
CAISAPGQGRLTEAFF
>TRBV9|TRBD2|TRBJ2-7|NA|16
TGTGCCAGCAGCGGGAGAGGTGATAGCGGGGGATCCGAGCAGTACTTC
CASSGRGDSGGSEQYF